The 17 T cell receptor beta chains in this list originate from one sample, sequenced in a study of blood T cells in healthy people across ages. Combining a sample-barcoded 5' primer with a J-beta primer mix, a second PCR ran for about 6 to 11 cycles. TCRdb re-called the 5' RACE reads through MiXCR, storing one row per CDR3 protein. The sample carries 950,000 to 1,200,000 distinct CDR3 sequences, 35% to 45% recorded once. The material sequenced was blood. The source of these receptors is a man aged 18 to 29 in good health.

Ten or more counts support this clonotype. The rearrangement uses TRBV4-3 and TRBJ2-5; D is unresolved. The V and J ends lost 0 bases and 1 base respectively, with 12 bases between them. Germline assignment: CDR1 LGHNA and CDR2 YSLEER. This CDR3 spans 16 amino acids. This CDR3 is CASSQDWASPQETQYF. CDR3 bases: TGCGCCAGCAGCCAAGATTGGGCAAGCCCCCAAGAGACCCAGTACTTC.

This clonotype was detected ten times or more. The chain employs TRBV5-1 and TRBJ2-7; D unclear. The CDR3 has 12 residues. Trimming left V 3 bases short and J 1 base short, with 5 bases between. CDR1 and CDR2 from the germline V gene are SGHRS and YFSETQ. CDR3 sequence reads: CASSSQSYEQYF. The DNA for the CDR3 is TGCGCCAGCAGCTCCCAATCCTACGAGCAGTACTTC.

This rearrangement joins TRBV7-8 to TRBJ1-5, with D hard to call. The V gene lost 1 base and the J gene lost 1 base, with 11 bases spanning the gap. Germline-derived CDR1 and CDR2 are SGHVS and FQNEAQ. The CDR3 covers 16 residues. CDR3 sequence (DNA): TGTGCCAGCAGCTTAGTGGCAGGACTGAGCAATCAGCCCCAGCATTTT. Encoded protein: CASSLVAGLSNQPQHF.

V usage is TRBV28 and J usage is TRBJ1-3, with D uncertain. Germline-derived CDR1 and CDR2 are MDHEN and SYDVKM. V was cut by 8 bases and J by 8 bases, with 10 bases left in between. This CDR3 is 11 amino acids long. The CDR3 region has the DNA TGTGCCAGCCGAATAATGGACACCATATATTTT. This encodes CASRIMDTIYF.

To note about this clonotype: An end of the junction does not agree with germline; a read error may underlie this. The CDR3 DNA follows: TGTGCCAGCAGTGACGAAGGGCACGTTAACTATGGCTGCACCTTC. Translating gives CASSDEGHVNYGCTF. The chain is built from TRBV6-4 and TRBJ1-2; no clear D gene. Germline V gene lookup returns CDR1 MRHNA and CDR2 SNTAGT. This CDR3 comprises 15 residues.

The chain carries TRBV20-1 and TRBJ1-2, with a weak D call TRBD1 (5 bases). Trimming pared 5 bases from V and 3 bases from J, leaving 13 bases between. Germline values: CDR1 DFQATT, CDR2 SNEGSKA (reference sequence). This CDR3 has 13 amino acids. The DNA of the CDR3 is TGCAGTGCTCCGGGGGGGAACGACTATGGCTACACCTTC. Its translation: CSAPGGNDYGYTF.

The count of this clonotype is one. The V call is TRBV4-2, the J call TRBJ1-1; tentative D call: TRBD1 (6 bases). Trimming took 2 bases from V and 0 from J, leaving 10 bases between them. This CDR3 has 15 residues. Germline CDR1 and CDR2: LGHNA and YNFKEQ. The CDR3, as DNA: TGTGCCAGCAGCCAACCGGACAGCTTGAACACTGAAGCTTTCTTT. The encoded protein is CASSQPDSLNTEAFF.

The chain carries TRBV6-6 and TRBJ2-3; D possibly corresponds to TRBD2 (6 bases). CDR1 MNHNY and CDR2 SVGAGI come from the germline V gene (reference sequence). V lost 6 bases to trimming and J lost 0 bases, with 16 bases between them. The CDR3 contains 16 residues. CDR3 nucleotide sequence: TGTGCCAGCAGGCTCTACCGCGGGGATAGCACAGATACGCAGTATTTT. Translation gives CASRLYRGDSTDTQYF.

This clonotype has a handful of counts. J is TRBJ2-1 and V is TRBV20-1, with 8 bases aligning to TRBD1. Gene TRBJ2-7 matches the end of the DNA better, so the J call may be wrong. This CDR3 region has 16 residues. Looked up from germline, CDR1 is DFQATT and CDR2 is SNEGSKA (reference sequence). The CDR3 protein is CSAPGQGRRSYNEQYF. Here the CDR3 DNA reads TGCAGTGCTCCAGGACAGGGCAGACGTTCCTACAATGAGCAGTACTTC.

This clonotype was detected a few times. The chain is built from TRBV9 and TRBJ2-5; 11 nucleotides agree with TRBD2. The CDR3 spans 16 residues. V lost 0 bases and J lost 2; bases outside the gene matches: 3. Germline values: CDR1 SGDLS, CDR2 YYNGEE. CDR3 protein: CASSVDPSGGQETQYF. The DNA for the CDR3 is TGTGCCAGCAGCGTAGATCCTAGCGGGGGGCAAGAGACCCAGTACTTC.

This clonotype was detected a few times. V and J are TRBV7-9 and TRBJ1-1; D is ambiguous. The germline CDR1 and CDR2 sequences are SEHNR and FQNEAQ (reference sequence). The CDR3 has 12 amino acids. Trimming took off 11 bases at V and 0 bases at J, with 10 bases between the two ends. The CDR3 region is CAPGVMNTEAFF. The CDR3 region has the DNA TGTGCCCCCGGGGTGATGAACACTGAAGCTTTCTTT.

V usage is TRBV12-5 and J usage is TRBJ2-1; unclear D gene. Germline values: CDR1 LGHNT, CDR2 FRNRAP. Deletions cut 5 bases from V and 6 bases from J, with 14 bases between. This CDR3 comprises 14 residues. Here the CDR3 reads CASGPPTGTNEQFF. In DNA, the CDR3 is TGTGCTAGTGGTCCACCCACGGGTACCAATGAGCAGTTCTTC.

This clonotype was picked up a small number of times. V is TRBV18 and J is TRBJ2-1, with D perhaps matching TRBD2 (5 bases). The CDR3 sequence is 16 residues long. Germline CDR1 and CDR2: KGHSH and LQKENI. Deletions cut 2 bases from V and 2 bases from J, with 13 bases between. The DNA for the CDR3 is TGTGCCAGCTCACCATCTAACCCCGGGACCTACAATGAGCAGTTCTTC. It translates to CASSPSNPGTYNEQFF.

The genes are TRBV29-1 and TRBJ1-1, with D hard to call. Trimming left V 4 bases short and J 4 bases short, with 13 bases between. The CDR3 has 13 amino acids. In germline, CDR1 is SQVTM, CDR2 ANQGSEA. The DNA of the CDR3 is TGCAGCGTTGGGACCCCTATATTCACTGAAGCTTTCTTT. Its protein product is CSVGTPIFTEAFF.

Here the CDR3 reads CASSGQVGGYTF. In DNA, the CDR3 is TGTGCCAGCAGCGGCCAGGTTGGTGGCTACACCTTC. This rearrangement joins TRBV6-5 to TRBJ1-2, with D unresolved. V lost 6 bases to trimming and J lost 7 bases, with 12 bases between them. Germline V lookup: CDR1 MNHEY, CDR2 SVGAGI. This CDR3 contains 12 residues.

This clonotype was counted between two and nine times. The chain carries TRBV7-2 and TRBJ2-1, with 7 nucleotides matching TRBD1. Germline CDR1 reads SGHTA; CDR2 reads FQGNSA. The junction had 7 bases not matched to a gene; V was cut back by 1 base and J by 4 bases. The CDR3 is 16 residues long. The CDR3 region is CASSLVEGQSYNEQFF. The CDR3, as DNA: TGTGCCAGCAGCTTAGTAGAGGGACAGAGTTACAATGAGCAGTTCTTC. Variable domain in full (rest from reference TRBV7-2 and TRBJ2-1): GAGVSQSPSNKVTEKGKDVELRCDPISGHTALYWYRQSLGQGLEFLIYFQGNSAPDKSGLPSDRFSAERTGGSVSTLTIQRTQQEDSAVYLCASSLVEGQSYNEQFFGPGTRLTVL.

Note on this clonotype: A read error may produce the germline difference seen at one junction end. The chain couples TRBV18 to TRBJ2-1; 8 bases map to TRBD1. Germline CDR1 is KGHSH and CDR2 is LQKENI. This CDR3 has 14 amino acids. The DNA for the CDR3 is TGTGCCGGCTCACAGGGACAGGAGAAAGAGACCCAGTTCTTC. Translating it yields CAGSQGQEKETQFF. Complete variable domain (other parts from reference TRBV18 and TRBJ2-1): NAGVMQNPRHLVRRRGQEARLRCSPMKGHSHVYWYRQLPEEGLKFMVYLQKENIIDESGMPKERFSAEFPKEGPSILRIQQVVRGDSAAYFCAGSQGQEKETQFFGPGTRLTVL.